The rows below give T cell receptor beta chains drawn from one sample of a study of radiation and T cells in renal cell carcinoma. Method: immunoSEQ multiplex PCR; TCRdb's copy keeps in-frame clones and lacks some. The table has fewer than 150,000 clones, approximately 90% seen once; the top ten hold approximately 6%. This sample comprised blood, obtained from a patient whose treatment included radiotherapy and nephrectomy. All receptors derive from a woman in her seventies with renal cell carcinoma. Each CDR3 is given with its conserved first and last residue. Each record gives: clone size, D gene, V gene, J gene, CDR3 protein, CDR3 DNA. A D gene is named only where the DNA matches it firmly. Clone size appears in some rows only: once, few, many, or a class for an expanded clone.

NA,NA,TRBV5-1,TRBJ2-5,CASATHRAETQYF,TGCGCCAGCGCCACCCACAGGGCTGAGACCCAGTACTTC
NA,TRBD1,TRBV15,TRBJ1-1,CATSRGGAGGNEAFF,TGTGCCACCAGCAGAGGGGGGGCAGGGGGTAATGAAGCTTTCTTT
once,NA,TRBV27,TRBJ2-2,CASSRPVPGELFF,TGTGCCAGCAGTCGGCCGGTTCCCGGGGAGCTGTTTTTT
NA,NA,TRBV21-1,TRBJ2-3,CASSKEGSGGPESTDTQYF,TGTGCCAGCAGCAAAGAAGGTAGCGGGGGGCCCGAAAGCACAGATACGCAGTATTTT
NA,NA,TRBV9,TRBJ2-1,CASSVGLGSYNEQFF,TGTGCCAGCAGCGTAGGGCTAGGCTCCTACAATGAGCAGTTCTTC
NA,NA,TRBV6-5,TRBJ2-1,CASSSLGGPYNEQFF,TGTGCCAGCAGTTCCCTAGGGGGACCATACAATGAGCAGTTCTTC
NA,NA,TRBV9,TRBJ1-2,CASSVATGAWDGYTF,TGTGCCAGCAGCGTAGCTACGGGGGCTTGGGATGGCTACACCTTC
NA,NA,TRBV5-1,TRBJ1-5,CASSPDSIGQPQHF,TGCGCCAGCAGCCCCGACAGTATAGGTCAGCCCCAGCATTTT
NA,NA,TRBV5-1,TRBJ2-7,CASSLRAASSYEQYF,TGCGCCAGCAGCTTGCGAGCGGCCAGCTCCTACGAGCAGTACTTC
NA,NA,TRBV5-1,TRBJ1-4,CASRPEGPELFF,TGCGCCAGCAGACCGGAAGGGCCAGAACTGTTTTTT
NA,NA,TRBV5-1,TRBJ1-4,CASSLEQPNEKLFF,TGCGCCAGCAGCTTGGAACAGCCTAATGAAAAACTGTTTTTT
NA,TRBD2,TRBV29-1,TRBJ2-3,CSTLRLADTDTQYF,TGCAGCACATTAAGACTAGCGGACACAGATACGCAGTATTTT
NA,NA,TRBV4-1,TRBJ1-1,CASSQGIERNTEAFF,TGCGCCAGCAGCCAAGGAATCGAAAGGAACACTGAAGCTTTCTTT
NA,NA,TRBV5-6,TRBJ1-1,CASSLGLNASPNTEAFF,TGTGCCAGCAGCTTGGGCTTGAACGCCAGCCCGAACACTGAAGCTTTCTTT
few,NA,TRBV7-8,TRBJ2-6,CASSFSTSWTANVLTF,TGTGCCAGCAGCTTTTCCACTTCCTGGACGGCCAACGTCCTGACTTTC
NA,NA,TRBV4-3,TRBJ1-1,CASSHRDRPTTEAFF,TGCGCCAGCAGCCATCGCGACAGGCCGACCACTGAAGCTTTCTTT